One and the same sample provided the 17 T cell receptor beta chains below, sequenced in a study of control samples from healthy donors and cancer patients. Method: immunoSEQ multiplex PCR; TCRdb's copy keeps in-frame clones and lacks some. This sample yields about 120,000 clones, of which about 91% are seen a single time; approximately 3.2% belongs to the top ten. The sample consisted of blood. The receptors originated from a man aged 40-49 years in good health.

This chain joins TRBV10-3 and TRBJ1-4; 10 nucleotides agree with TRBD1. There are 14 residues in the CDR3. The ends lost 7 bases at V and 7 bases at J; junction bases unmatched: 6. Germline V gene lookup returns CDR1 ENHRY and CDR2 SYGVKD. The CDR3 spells CAIKRQGAGEKLFF. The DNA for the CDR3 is TGTGCCATCAAAAGACAGGGGGCAGGTGAAAAACTGTTTTTT.

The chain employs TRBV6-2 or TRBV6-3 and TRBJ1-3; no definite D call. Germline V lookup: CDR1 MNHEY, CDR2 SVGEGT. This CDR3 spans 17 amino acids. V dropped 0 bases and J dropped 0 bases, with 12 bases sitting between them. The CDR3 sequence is CASSYSGRGFSGNTIYF. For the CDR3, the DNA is TGTGCCAGCAGTTACTCGGGTCGCGGATTCTCTGGAAACACCATATATTTT.

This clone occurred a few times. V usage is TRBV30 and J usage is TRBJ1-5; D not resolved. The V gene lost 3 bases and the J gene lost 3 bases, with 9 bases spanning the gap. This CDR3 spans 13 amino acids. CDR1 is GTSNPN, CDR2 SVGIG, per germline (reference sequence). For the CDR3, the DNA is TGTGCCTGGAGAATGGGTTTCAATCAGCCCCAGCATTTT. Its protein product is CAWRMGFNQPQHF.

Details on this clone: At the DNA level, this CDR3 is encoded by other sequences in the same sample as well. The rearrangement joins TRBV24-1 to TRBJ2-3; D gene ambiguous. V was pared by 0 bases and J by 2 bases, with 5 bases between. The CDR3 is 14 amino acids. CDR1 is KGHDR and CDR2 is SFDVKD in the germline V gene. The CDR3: CATSDLTVTDTQYF. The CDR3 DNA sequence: TGTGCCACCAGTGATTTGACAGTCACAGATACGCAGTATTTT.

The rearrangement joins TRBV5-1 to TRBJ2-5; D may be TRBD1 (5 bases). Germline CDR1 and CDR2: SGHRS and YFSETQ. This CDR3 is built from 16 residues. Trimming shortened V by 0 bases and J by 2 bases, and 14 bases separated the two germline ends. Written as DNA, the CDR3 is TGCGCCAGCAGCTTGGGGCAGGGTAAATTACAAGAGACCCAGTACTTC. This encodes CASSLGQGKLQETQYF.

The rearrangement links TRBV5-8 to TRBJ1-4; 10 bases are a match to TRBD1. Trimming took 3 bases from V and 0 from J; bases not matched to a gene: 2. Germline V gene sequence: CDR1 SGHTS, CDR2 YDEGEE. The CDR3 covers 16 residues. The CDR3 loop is CASSWGTGATNEKLFF. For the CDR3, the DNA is TGTGCCAGCAGCTGGGGGACAGGGGCAACTAATGAAAAACTGTTTTTT.

The CDR3 reads CASSVESKNTEAFF. The DNA for the CDR3 is TGTGCCAGCAGTGTAGAATCTAAGAACACTGAAGCTTTCTTT. The chain is built from TRBV2 and TRBJ1-1; no clear D. This CDR3 region has 14 residues. CDR1 is SNHLY, CDR2 FYNNEI, per germline. V lost 4 bases, J lost 1 base, and 10 bases lay in between.

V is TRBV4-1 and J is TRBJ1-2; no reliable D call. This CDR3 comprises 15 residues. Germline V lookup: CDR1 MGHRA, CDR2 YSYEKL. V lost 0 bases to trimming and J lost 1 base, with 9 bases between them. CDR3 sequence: CASSQERDYNYGYTF. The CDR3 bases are TGCGCCAGCAGCCAAGAAAGGGATTATAACTATGGCTACACCTTC.

The CDR3 DNA follows: TGTGCCAGCAGCTTTGCAACAGGGGTGAACACTGAAGCTTTCTTT. Encoded protein: CASSFATGVNTEAFF. The rearrangement joins TRBV7-8 to TRBJ1-1; 7 bases match TRBD1. The CDR3 consists of 15 residues. Germline CDR1 is SGHVS and CDR2 is FQNEAQ. V lost 3 bases, J lost 0 bases, and 4 bases stayed unmatched.

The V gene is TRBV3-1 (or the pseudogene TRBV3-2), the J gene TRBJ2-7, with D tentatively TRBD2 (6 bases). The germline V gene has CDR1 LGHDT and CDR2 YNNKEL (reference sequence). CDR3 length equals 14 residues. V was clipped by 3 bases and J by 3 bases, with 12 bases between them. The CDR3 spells CASSQSSGHYEQYF. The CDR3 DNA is TGTGCCAGCAGCCAGAGTAGCGGCCACTACGAGCAGTACTTC.

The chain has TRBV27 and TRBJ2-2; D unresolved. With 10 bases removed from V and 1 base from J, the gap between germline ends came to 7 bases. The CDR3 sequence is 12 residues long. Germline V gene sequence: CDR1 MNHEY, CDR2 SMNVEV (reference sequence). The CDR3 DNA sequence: TGTGCCACCAGAGGGAACACCGGGGAGCTGTTTTTT. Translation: CATRGNTGELFF.

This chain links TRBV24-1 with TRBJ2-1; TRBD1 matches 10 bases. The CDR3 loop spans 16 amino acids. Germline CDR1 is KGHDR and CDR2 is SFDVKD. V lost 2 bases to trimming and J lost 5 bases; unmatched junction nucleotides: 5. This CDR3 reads CATSDWTGGNNNEQFF. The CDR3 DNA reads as TGTGCCACCAGTGATTGGACAGGGGGGAACAACAATGAGCAGTTCTTC.

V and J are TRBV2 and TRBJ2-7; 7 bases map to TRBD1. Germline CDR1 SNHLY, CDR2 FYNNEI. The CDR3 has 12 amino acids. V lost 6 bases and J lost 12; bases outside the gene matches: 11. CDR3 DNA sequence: TGTGCCAGCAGACGGCCGGGACAGTCTCCGTACTTC. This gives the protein CASRRPGQSPYF.

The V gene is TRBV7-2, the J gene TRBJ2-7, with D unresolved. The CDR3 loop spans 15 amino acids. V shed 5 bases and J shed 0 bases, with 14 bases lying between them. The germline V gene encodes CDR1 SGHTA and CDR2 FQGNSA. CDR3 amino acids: CASSPSAMSSYEQYF. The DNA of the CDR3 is TGTGCCAGCAGCCCCTCTGCAATGAGCTCCTACGAGCAGTACTTC. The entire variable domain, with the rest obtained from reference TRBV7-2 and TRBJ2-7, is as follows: GAGVSQSPSNKVTEKGKDVELRCDPISGHTALYWYRQSLGQGLEFLIYFQGNSAPDKSGLPSDRFSAERTGGSVSTLTIQRTQQEDSAVYLCASSPSAMSSYEQYFGPGTRLTVT.

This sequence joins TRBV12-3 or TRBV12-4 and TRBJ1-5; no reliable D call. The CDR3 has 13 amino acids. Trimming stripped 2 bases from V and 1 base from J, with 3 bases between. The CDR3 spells CASSLFSNQPQHF. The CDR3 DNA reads TGTGCCAGCAGTTTATTCAGCAATCAGCCCCAGCATTTT.

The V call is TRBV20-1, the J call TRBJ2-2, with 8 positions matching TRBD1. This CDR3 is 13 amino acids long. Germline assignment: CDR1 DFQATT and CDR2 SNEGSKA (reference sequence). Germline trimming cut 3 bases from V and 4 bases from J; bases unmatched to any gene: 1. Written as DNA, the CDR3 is TGCAGTGCTAGTGACAGGGGCACCGGGGAGCTGTTTTTT. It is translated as CSASDRGTGELFF.

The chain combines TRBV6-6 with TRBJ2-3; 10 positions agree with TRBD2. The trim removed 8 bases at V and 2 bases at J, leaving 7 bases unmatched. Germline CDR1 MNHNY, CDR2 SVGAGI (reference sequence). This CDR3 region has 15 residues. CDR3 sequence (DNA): TGTGCCAGCTCGGCTAGCGGGGGCCCCACAGATACGCAGTATTTT. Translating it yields CASSASGGPTDTQYF.